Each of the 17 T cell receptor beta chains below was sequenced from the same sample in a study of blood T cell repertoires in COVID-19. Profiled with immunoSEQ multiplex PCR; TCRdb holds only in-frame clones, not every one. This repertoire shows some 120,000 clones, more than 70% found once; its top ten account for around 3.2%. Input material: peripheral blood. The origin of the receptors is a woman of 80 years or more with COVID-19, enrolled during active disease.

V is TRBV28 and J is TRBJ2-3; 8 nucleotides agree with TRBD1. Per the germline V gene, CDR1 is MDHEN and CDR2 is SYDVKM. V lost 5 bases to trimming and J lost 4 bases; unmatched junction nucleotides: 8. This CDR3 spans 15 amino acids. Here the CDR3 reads CASSPTGQEADTQYF. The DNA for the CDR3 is TGTGCCAGCAGTCCTACGGGACAGGAGGCAGATACGCAGTATTTT.

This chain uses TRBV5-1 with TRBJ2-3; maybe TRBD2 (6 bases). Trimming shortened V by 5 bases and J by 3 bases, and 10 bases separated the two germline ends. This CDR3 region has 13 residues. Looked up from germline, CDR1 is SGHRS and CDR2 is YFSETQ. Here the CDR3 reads CASREGTTDTQYF. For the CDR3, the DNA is TGCGCCAGCAGGGAGGGCACGACAGATACGCAGTATTTT. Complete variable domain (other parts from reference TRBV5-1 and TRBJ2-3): KAGVTQTPRYLIKTRGQQVTLSCSPISGHRSVSWYQQTPGQGLQFLFEYFSETQRNKGNFPGRFSGRQFSNSRSEMNVSTLELGDSALYLCASREGTTDTQYFGPGTRLTVL.

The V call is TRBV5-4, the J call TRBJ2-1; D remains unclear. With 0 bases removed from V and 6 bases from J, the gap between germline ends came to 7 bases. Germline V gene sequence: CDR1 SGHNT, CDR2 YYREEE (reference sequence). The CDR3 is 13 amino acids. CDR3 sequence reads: CASSLEISNEQFF. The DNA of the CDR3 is TGTGCCAGCAGCTTGGAGATCAGCAATGAGCAGTTCTTC.

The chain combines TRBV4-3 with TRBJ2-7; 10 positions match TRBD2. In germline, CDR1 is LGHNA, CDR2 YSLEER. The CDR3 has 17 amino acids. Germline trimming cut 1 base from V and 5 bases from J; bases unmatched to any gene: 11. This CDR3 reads CASSQAAVSGRFNEQYF. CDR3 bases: TGCGCCAGCAGCCAAGCCGCCGTTAGCGGGAGGTTCAACGAGCAGTACTTC.

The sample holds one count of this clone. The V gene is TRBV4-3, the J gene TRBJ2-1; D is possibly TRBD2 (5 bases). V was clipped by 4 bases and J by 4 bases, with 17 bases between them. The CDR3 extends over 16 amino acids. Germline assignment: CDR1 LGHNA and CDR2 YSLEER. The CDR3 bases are TGCGCCAGCAGCCCGAGCGCACTAGGAGGATACAATGAGCAGTTCTTC. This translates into CASSPSALGGYNEQFF.

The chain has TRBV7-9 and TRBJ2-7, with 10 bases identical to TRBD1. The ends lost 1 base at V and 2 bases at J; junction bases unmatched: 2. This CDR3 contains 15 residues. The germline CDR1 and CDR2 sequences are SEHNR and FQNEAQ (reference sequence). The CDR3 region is CASSLGGTGAYEQYF. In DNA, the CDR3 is TGTGCCAGCAGCTTAGGGGGGACAGGGGCCTACGAGCAGTACTTC.

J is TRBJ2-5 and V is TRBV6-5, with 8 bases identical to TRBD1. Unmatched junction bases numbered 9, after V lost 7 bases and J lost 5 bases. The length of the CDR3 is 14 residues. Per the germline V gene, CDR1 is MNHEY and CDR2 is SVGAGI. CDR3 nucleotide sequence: TGTGCCAGCACAGGCCGGACAGGGTGGGAGACCCAGTACTTC. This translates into CASTGRTGWETQYF.

The DNA of the CDR3 is TGTGCCACCGCCTCCGACAGGGGGCAAGAGACCCAGTACTTC. Protein sequence: CATASDRGQETQYF. The chain employs TRBV24-1 and TRBJ2-5, with TRBD1 matching over 9 bases. Trimming cost V 9 bases and J 2 bases; bases outside gene matches: 6. Germline V gene lookup returns CDR1 KGHDR and CDR2 SFDVKD. This CDR3 spans 14 amino acids.

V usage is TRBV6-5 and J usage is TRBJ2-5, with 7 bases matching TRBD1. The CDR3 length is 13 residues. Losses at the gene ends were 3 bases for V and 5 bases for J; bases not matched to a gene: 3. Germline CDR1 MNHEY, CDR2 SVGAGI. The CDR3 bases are TGTGCCAGCAGTTATAGACAGGGCGAGACCCAGTACTTC. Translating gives CASSYRQGETQYF.

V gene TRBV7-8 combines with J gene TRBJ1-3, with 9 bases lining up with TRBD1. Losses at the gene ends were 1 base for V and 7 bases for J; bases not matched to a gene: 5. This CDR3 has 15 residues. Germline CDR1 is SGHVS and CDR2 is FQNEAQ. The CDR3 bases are TGTGCCAGCAGCTTAGAGGGGACAGGGAGCAACACCATATATTTT. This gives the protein CASSLEGTGSNTIYF.

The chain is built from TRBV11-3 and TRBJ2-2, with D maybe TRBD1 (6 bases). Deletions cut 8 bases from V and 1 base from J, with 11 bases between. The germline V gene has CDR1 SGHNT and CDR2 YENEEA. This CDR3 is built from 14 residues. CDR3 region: CASGPTGNTGELFF. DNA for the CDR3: TGTGCCAGCGGTCCGACAGGGAACACCGGGGAGCTGTTTTTT. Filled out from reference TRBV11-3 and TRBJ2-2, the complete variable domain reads EAGVVQSPRYKIIEKKQPVAFWCNPISGHNTLYWYLQNLGQGPELLIRYENEEAVDDSQLPKDRFSAERLKGVDSTLKIQPAELGDSAVYLCASGPTGNTGELFFGEGSRLTVL.

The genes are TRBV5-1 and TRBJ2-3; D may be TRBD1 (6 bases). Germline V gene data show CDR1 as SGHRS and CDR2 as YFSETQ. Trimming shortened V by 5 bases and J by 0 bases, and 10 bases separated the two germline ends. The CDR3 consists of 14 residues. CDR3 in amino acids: CASSGGGSTDTQYF. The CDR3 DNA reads TGCGCCAGCAGTGGGGGCGGTAGCACAGATACGCAGTATTTT. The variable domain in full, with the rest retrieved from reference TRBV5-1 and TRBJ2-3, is KAGVTQTPRYLIKTRGQQVTLSCSPISGHRSVSWYQQTPGQGLQFLFEYFSETQRNKGNFPGRFSGRQFSNSRSEMNVSTLELGDSALYLCASSGGGSTDTQYFGPGTRLTVL.

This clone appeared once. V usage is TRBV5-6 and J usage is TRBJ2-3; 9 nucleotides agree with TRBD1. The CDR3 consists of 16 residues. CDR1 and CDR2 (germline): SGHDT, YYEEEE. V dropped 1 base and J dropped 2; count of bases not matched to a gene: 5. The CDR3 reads CASSLSGTGITDTQYF. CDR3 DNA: TGTGCCAGCAGCTTGTCCGGGACAGGGATCACAGATACGCAGTATTTT.

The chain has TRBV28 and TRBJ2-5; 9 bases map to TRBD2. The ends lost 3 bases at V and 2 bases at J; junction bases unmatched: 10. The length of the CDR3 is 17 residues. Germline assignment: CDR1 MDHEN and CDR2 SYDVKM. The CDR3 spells CASSFVGLARLQETQYF. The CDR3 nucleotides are TGTGCCAGCAGTTTTGTAGGACTAGCGAGACTTCAAGAGACCCAGTACTTC. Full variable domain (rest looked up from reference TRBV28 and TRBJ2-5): DVKVTQSSRYLVKRTGEKVFLECVQDMDHENMFWYRQDPGLGLRLIYFSYDVKMKEKGDIPEGYSVSREKKERFSLILESASTNQTSMYLCASSFVGLARLQETQYFGPGTRLLVL.

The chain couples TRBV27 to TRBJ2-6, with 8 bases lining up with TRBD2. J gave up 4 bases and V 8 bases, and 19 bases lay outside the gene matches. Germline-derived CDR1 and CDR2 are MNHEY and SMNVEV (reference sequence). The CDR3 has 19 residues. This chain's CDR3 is CASGVPYSGTAGGANVLTF. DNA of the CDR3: TGTGCCAGCGGGGTCCCGTATAGCGGGACGGCGGGGGGGGCCAACGTCCTGACTTTC.

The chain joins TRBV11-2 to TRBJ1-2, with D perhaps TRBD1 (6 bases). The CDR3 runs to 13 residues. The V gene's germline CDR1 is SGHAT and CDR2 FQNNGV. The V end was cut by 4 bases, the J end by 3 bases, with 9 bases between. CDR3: CASSSTGYYGYTF. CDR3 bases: TGTGCCAGCAGCTCAACAGGGTACTATGGCTACACCTTC.

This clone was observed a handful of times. The CDR3 DNA reads as TGTGCCACCAGTGACCCCTCCGGGGGGGAGGGGACCCAGTACTTC. Translating gives CATSDPSGGEGTQYF. This chain connects TRBV24-1 to TRBJ2-5; 8 nucleotides agree with TRBD2. CDR1 and CDR2 (germline): KGHDR, SFDVKD. The CDR3 is 15 residues long. V gave up 4 bases and J gave up 7 bases; unmatched junction bases: 10.